One sample yielded the 20 T cell receptor beta chains listed below, sequenced in a study of shared clonotypes between healthy human individuals. Sequencing was performed with immunoSEQ multiplex PCR; in TCRdb, only in-frame clones are kept and a portion is missing. The sample consists of about 2.4 million clones, under 95% of them appearing once. Sequences were obtained from naive CD4+ T cells from PBMCs. Sample subset: CD45RA+ positively selected. Receptors were obtained from a man younger than 30 in good health. Some clones in this sample may be carry-over from other donors' samples.

The chain carries TRBV28 and TRBJ1-2, with D uncertain. Germline CDR1 reads MDHEN; CDR2 reads SYDVKM. The V end was cut by 5 bases, the J end by 6 bases, with 16 bases between. The CDR3 spans 14 residues. The chain's CDR3 is CASSLPNGADGYTF. The CDR3 nucleotides read TGTGCCAGCAGTCTACCCAACGGAGCGGATGGCTACACCTTC.

This chain joins TRBV2 and TRBJ1-6; TRBD1 matches 8 bases. Trimming removed 6 bases from V and 9 bases from J; junction bases left unmatched: 10. CDR3 length equals 15 residues. The V gene's germline CDR1 is SNHLY and CDR2 FYNNEI. CDR3 protein: CASRNPAGGFSPLHF. The CDR3 DNA sequence: TGTGCCAGCAGGAACCCGGCAGGGGGCTTTTCACCCCTCCACTTT.

The genes are TRBV7-2 and TRBJ2-1; 15 bases fit TRBD2. The V segment lost 2 bases and the J segment 7 bases; nucleotides outside the gene matches: 9. This CDR3 region has 18 residues. CDR1 is SGHTA, CDR2 FQGNSA, per germline. The CDR3 spells CASSLRTSGRGLANEQFF. The CDR3 coding sequence is TGTGCCAGCAGCTTACGGACTAGCGGGAGGGGTCTAGCAAATGAGCAGTTCTTC.

The gene calls are TRBV25-1 and TRBJ2-7, with 7 nucleotides matching TRBD1. Losses at the gene ends were 5 bases for V and 6 bases for J; bases not matched to a gene: 4. There are 12 residues in the CDR3. The germline V gene encodes CDR1 MGHDK and CDR2 SYGVNS. CDR3 in DNA: TGTGCCAGCAGTTACAGGGGTGGCGAGCAGTACTTC. Amino acid sequence: CASSYRGGEQYF.

This rearrangement joins TRBV7-5 to TRBJ1-2. TRBV7-5 is given as a pseudogene. The CDR3 covers 15 residues. The CDR3 DNA follows: TGTGTCAGAAGCTTATTGCGTCTCGACCCCTATGGCTACACCTTC. Translating gives CVRSLLRLDPYGYTF.

The V gene is TRBV7-2, the J gene TRBJ2-1, with 9 bases that match TRBD2. The V gene end was trimmed by 5 bases and the J gene end by 6 bases; junction bases not matched to a gene: 2. This CDR3 has 13 amino acids. Germline V CDR1 and CDR2: SGHTA, FQGNSA. CDR3 sequence (DNA): TGTGCCAGCAGCGATAGCGGGAGCAATGAGCAGTTCTTC. It yields the protein CASSDSGSNEQFF. The variable domain in full, with the rest retrieved from reference TRBV7-2 and TRBJ2-1, is GAGVSQSPSNKVTEKGKDVELRCDPISGHTALYWYRQSLGQGLEFLIYFQGNSAPDKSGLPSDRFSAERTGGSVSTLTIQRTQQEDSAVYLCASSDSGSNEQFFGPGTRLTVL.

The chain links TRBV7-2 to TRBJ2-1, with unresolved D. Germline CDR1 is SGHTA and CDR2 is FQGNSA. Trimming cost V 0 bases and J 5 bases, with 8 bases left between them. This CDR3 spans 14 amino acids. The CDR3 sequence is CASSLAGINNEQFF. CDR3 DNA: TGTGCCAGCAGCTTAGCGGGGATAAACAATGAGCAGTTCTTC.

V gene TRBV5-1 combines with J gene TRBJ1-1, with TRBD1 matching over 7 bases. The CDR3 length is 15 residues. The V and J ends lost 4 bases and 2 bases, in that order; junction bases with no gene match: 8. Germline-derived CDR1 and CDR2 are SGHRS and YFSETQ. This CDR3 reads CASSDDRAANTEAFF. CDR3 nucleotide sequence: TGCGCCAGCAGCGACGACAGGGCTGCTAACACTGAAGCTTTCTTT.

The chain has TRBV27 and TRBJ1-3; tentatively, D is TRBD1 (6 bases). Germline CDR1 MNHEY, CDR2 SMNVEV (reference sequence). V was clipped by 4 bases and J by 2 bases, with 9 bases between them. The CDR3 spans 14 residues. The CDR3 DNA reads as TGTGCCAGCAGTTCACAGGGAACTGGAAACACCATATATTTT. Encoded protein: CASSSQGTGNTIYF.

This chain links TRBV9 with TRBJ2-1, with D unclear. Trimming stripped 0 bases from V and 3 bases from J, with 7 bases between. Per the germline V gene, CDR1 is SGDLS and CDR2 is YYNGEE. CDR3 length equals 14 residues. This CDR3 reads CASSVVSGYNEQFF. The CDR3 region has the DNA TGTGCCAGCAGCGTAGTATCAGGCTACAATGAGCAGTTCTTC. Complete variable domain (other parts from reference TRBV9 and TRBJ2-1): DSGVTQTPKHLITATGQRVTLRCSPRSGDLSVYWYQQSLDQGLQFLIQYYNGEERAKGNILERFSAQQFPDLHSELNLSSLELGDSALYFCASSVVSGYNEQFFGPGTRLTVL.

As regards this clone: The junction departs from germline at one end; a sequencing error may be responsible. The chain employs TRBV20-1 and TRBJ2-1; D remains unclear. The CDR3 sequence is 10 residues long. Germline CDR1 and CDR2: DFQATT and SNEGSKA (reference sequence). This CDR3 is CSVLGNERFF. In nucleotides, the CDR3 is TGCAGTGTCTTGGGCAATGAGCGGTTCTTC.

The chain links TRBV10-3 to TRBJ2-1; 8 nucleotides match TRBD2. Germline-derived CDR1 and CDR2 are ENHRY and SYGVKD. The V segment lost 6 bases and the J segment 3 bases; nucleotides outside the gene matches: 10. The CDR3 is 16 amino acids. The CDR3 DNA reads as TGTGCCATCAGCGGTCTAGCGGGCAAAGGCTACAATGAGCAGTTCTTC. Its protein is CAISGLAGKGYNEQFF.

V gene TRBV18 combines with J gene TRBJ1-4; D is unresolved. V lost 6 bases to trimming and J lost 8 bases, with 19 bases between them. The CDR3 is made up of 15 amino acids. Germline CDR1 and CDR2: KGHSH and LQKENI. The CDR3 spells CASSYGPREGEKLFF. DNA of the CDR3: TGTGCCAGCTCCTACGGCCCCCGGGAGGGCGAAAAACTGTTTTTT.

This clone was observed once. This sequence joins TRBV18 and TRBJ2-7; 8 nucleotides agree with TRBD2. The CDR3 is made up of 15 amino acids. The V and J ends lost 2 bases and 3 bases, in that order; junction bases with no gene match: 6. CDR1 is KGHSH and CDR2 is LQKENI in the germline V gene. CDR3 in DNA: TGTGCCAGCTCACCAGGTGCAGCGGGGGACTACGAGCAGTACTTC. It is translated as CASSPGAAGDYEQYF.

The chain is built from TRBV7-9 and TRBJ1-1, with D hard to call. Trimming removed 4 bases at V and 6 bases at J, with 15 bases between. The length of the CDR3 is 14 residues. Germline V gives CDR1 SEHNR, CDR2 FQNEAQ (reference sequence). The CDR3 nucleotides are TGTGCCAGCAGCTCGAGGAACCCTGGGCCTGAAGCTTTCTTT. This sequence encodes CASSSRNPGPEAFF.

The chain has TRBV29-1 and TRBJ2-7, with 8 bases that match TRBD1. The CDR3 runs to 12 residues. V shed 7 bases and J 1 base; nucleotides not matched to a gene: 3. Germline V gene lookup returns CDR1 SQVTM and CDR2 ANQGSEA. Here the CDR3 reads CSGGQASYEQYF. The CDR3 DNA sequence: TGCAGCGGGGGACAGGCGTCCTACGAGCAGTACTTC.

The chain links TRBV30 to TRBJ2-7, with a weak D call TRBD2 (9 bases). The CDR3 has 19 residues. The germline V and J ends were trimmed by 5 bases and 5 bases, with 34 bases remaining between them. Germline CDR1 reads GTSNPN; CDR2 reads SVGIG (reference sequence). The CDR3 DNA follows: TGTGCCTGGGACAGGGGAATCTATCCTCCGAAGCGGGAGGTAGACGAGCAGTACTTC. Amino acids: CAWDRGIYPPKREVDEQYF.

In its sample, this clone was seen once. The chain couples TRBV11-2 to TRBJ2-1, with D maybe TRBD2 (5 bases). Germline lookup yields CDR1 SGHAT and CDR2 FQNNGV. The CDR3 is made up of 18 amino acids. The V gene lost 6 bases and the J gene lost 1 base, with 22 bases spanning the gap. The CDR3 DNA sequence: TGTGCCAGCAGGCTTGTGAGGGAACGCAAACCTTCCTACAATGAGCAGTTCTTC. This encodes CASRLVRERKPSYNEQFF.

This clone was detected once. The rearrangement uses TRBV6-5 and TRBJ2-1, with 11 bases that match TRBD2. Per germline, CDR1 MNHEY and CDR2 SVGAGI. CDR3 length: 14 amino acids. With 5 bases clipped from V and 15 bases from J, the junction kept 12 bases outside the gene matches. CDR3 region: CASSPFVTSGKLFF. The CDR3 coding sequence is TGTGCCAGCAGTCCCTTCGTGACTAGCGGGAAGTTGTTCTTC.

The J gene is TRBJ2-2, the V gene TRBV6-1, with a possible D match to TRBD2 (6 bases). The ends were cut back, 6 bases at V and 5 bases at J, with 13 bases in the middle. CDR1 is MNHNS and CDR2 is SASEGT in the germline V gene. CDR3 length: 14 residues. The CDR3 loop is CASRRRADTGELFF. CDR3 DNA sequence: TGTGCCAGCAGAAGGAGGGCCGATACCGGGGAGCTGTTTTTT.